The source of this T cell receptor beta chain is a study of CD8 T cells in Susac syndrome. Random hexamers served to reverse transcribe about 0.45 to 1 ug RNA. Via MiXCR, TCRdb re-called the immunoSEQ multiplex PCR reads, giving one row per CDR3 protein. The sample records around 150,000 distinct CDR3 sequences, roughly 96% being singletons. V shed 6 bases and J 4 bases; nucleotides not matched to a gene: 8. The CDR3 runs 14 residues. Germline V CDR1 and CDR2: LNHDA, SQIVND (reference sequence). The clonotype was recovered from a human donor with multiple sclerosis. V usage is TRBV19 and J usage is TRBJ1-1; 7 positions agree with TRBD1. What was sequenced was CD4+ T cells from PBMCs. CDR3 DNA: TGTGCCAGTAGGCCAGGACAGGCGGCCACTGAAGCTTTCTTT. Its translation: CASRPGQAATEAFF. The full variable domain, with the rest looked up from reference TRBV19 and TRBJ1-1, is DGGITQSPKYLFRKEGQNVTLSCEQNLNHDAMYWYRQDPGQGLRLIYYSQIVNDFQKGDIAEGYSVSREKKESFPLTVTSAQKNPTAFYLCASRPGQAATEAFFGQGTRLTVV.